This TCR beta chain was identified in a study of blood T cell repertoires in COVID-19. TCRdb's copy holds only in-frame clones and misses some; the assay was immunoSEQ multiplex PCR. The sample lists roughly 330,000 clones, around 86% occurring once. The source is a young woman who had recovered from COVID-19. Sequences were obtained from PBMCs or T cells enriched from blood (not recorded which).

CDR3 loop: CASSIGQGPYGYTF. Here the CDR3 DNA reads TGTGCCAGCAGTATTGGACAGGGGCCCTATGGCTACACCTTC. The chain links TRBV28 to TRBJ1-2, with 9 positions matching TRBD1. CDR3 length: 14 amino acids. V was clipped by 5 bases and J by 4 bases; unmatched bases: 5. Germline assignment: CDR1 MDHEN and CDR2 SYDVKM.